This TCR beta chain was recorded in a study of cytomegalovirus exposure and HLA in healthy donors. Background on the study: Roughly 179 million T cells yielded roughly 120 million unique TCR beta sequences, as an earlier analysis found.

The CDR3 has 12 residues. V was clipped by 4 bases and J by 4 bases, with 7 bases between them. The V gene's germline CDR1 is MNHNY and CDR2 SVGAGI (reference sequence). With regard to this clone: Its antigen is undetermined.

Study conclusions and caveats: TCR beta chains associated with HLA were, in a later analysis, more clonally expanded than equally common others.

The PCR contained 60 Vbeta and 13 Jbeta primers. Profiling relied on immunoSEQ multiplex PCR, and the TCRdb table lists in-frame clones only, not all of them. The table includes around 90,000 clones, 86% detected once. This clonotype was obtained from a young man in good health and CMV-seropositive. The chain joins TRBV6-6 to TRBJ2-5; D not resolved. Sequencing used PBMCs. CDR3 residues: CASSFPRETQYF. DNA of the CDR3: TGTGCCAGCAGTTTTCCTCGAGAGACCCAGTACTTC.